This is a list of T cell receptor beta chains from one sample in a study of T-cell reconstitution after alpha-beta-depleted transplantation in children. TCRdb reprocessed the PCR reads with MiXCR, giving one entry per CDR3 protein. The sample consists of 200,000 to 250,000 distinct CDR3 sequences, about 8.4% of them appearing once. The starting material was PBMCs, mostly from graft donor cells, obtained 360 days after TCRalphabeta/CD19-depleted stem cell transplant. Source of these receptors: a male patient between 2 and 9 years old who had a stem cell transplant for acute myeloid leukemia, so the T cells may come from the graft donor. Both conserved end residues are part of each CDR3. The order of the fields is V gene, clone size, J gene, D gene, CDR3 protein, CDR3 DNA. A D gene is named only where the DNA matches it firmly. Some rows have no size entry. The others give once, few or many, or a class for an expanded clone.

TRBV19,few,TRBJ1-2,NA,CASRTPGRDESYGYTF,TGTGCCAGTAGGACCCCGGGGCGAGATGAGAGCTATGGCTACACCTTC
TRBV3-1,many,TRBJ2-7,TRBD2,CASSLGLTSGEQYF,TGTGCCAGCAGCCTGGGACTAACCTCGGGCGAGCAGTACTTC
TRBV5-1,NA,TRBJ2-5,NA,CASSDGTAPAQYF,TGCGCCAGCAGCGACGGGACGGCCCCGGCCCAGTACTTC
TRBV20-1,NA,TRBJ1-6,NA,CSARDRRVLYNSPLHF,TGCAGTGCTAGAGATCGTCGGGTCCTCTATAATTCACCCCTCCACTTT
TRBV12-3/TRBV12-4,NA,TRBJ1-4,NA,CASLVGSANPNEKLFF,TGTGCCTCCCTCGTGGGTTCGGCGAACCCTAATGAAAAACTGTTTTTT
TRBV7-2,many,TRBJ2-5,TRBD1,CASSPPRKGQGRETQYF,TGTGCCAGCAGCCCTCCACGAAAAGGACAGGGCAGAGAGACCCAGTACTTC
TRBV10-1,NA,TRBJ1-2,TRBD1,CATTTGGNGYTF,TGCGCCACTACGACAGGGGGCAATGGCTACACCTTC
TRBV29-1,many,TRBJ2-7,NA,CSVDDPTSSREQYF,TGCAGCGTTGATGATCCGACTAGTAGCCGTGAGCAGTACTTC
TRBV24-1,NA,TRBJ1-3,NA,CATSGAHRGGAGNTIYF,TGTGCCACCAGTGGGGCCCACCGGGGCGGAGCTGGAAACACCATATATTTT
TRBV29-1,many,TRBJ2-1,NA,CSVEREGRSSYNEQFF,TGCAGCGTTGAAAGAGAGGGCAGGAGCTCCTACAATGAGCAGTTCTTC
TRBV6-5,NA,TRBJ1-2,TRBD1,CASSNQDRGYGYTF,TGTGCCAGCAGTAACCAAGACAGGGGCTATGGCTACACCTTC
TRBV10-3,NA,TRBJ2-3,TRBD2,CAISEPLAGRTDTQYF,TGTGCCATCAGTGAGCCCCTAGCGGGCCGCACAGATACGCAGTATTTT
TRBV4-2,NA,TRBJ1-2,TRBD1,CASSAGQGTYGYTF,TGTGCCAGCAGCGCCGGACAGGGGACCTATGGCTACACCTTC
TRBV20-1,NA,TRBJ2-5,NA,CSASLILQETQYF,TGCAGTGCTAGTCTCATCCTTCAAGAGACCCAGTACTTC
TRBV6-2/TRBV6-3,NA,TRBJ2-5,NA,CASSPPGAQETQYF,TGTGCCAGCAGTCCTCCGGGAGCCCAAGAGACCCAGTACTTC
TRBV12-3/TRBV12-4,few,TRBJ2-5,TRBD2,CASSSGLAGSLGETQYF,TGTGCCAGCAGTAGTGGCCTAGCGGGGAGCCTTGGAGAGACCCAGTACTTC
TRBV5-1,NA,TRBJ2-4,NA,CASSLLQGRENIQYF,TGCGCCAGCAGCTTGTTGCAGGGCCGGGAAAACATTCAGTACTTC
TRBV4-1,few,TRBJ2-3,NA,CASSQLGSTDTQYF,TGCGCCAGCAGCCAACTGGGGAGCACAGATACGCAGTATTTT
TRBV29-1,many,TRBJ2-4,NA,CSVEGPTTKNIQYF,TGCAGCGTTGAGGGCCCCACGACCAAAAACATTCAGTACTTC
TRBV9,many,TRBJ2-5,TRBD1,CASSGRTGQETQYF,TGTGCCAGCAGCGGACGGACAGGGCAAGAGACCCAGTACTTC
TRBV7-2,few,TRBJ1-5,NA,CASSLGLQSNQPQHF,TGTGCCAGCAGCTTGGGCTTACAGAGTAATCAGCCCCAGCATTTT
TRBV12-3/TRBV12-4,many,TRBJ2-1,NA,CASTQGPPNEQFF,TGTGCCAGCACCCAGGGGCCCCCCAATGAGCAGTTCTTC
TRBV7-2,many,TRBJ1-6,NA,CASSSGPQGTLHF,TGTGCCAGCAGCTCCGGGCCCCAGGGGACCCTCCACTTT
TRBV20-1,NA,TRBJ2-1,NA,CSAQELVGVEQFF,TGCAGTGCTCAGGAGCTGGTCGGGGTTGAGCAGTTCTTC
TRBV20-1,many,TRBJ1-6,NA,CSARAETGSPLHF,TGCAGTGCTAGAGCGGAAACGGGTTCACCCCTCCACTTT
TRBV5-1,few,TRBJ1-6,NA,CASSFTGYNSPLHF,TGCGCCAGCAGCTTTACAGGCTATAATTCACCCCTCCACTTT
TRBV12-1,many,TRBJ2-1,NA,CASIEREGSYNEQFF,TGTGCCAGCATCGAGAGGGAAGGCTCCTACAATGAGCAGTTCTTC
TRBV5-1,NA,TRBJ1-4,TRBD1,CASSLVGRQGGGEKLFF,TGCGCCAGCAGCTTGGTGGGACGCCAAGGGGGCGGTGAAAAACTGTTTTTT
TRBV5-1,few,TRBJ2-3,NA,CASSLKGPDTQYF,TGCGCCAGCAGCTTGAAGGGTCCAGATACGCAGTATTTT
TRBV24-1,few,TRBJ2-1,TRBD2,CATSDPGTSGNEQFF,TGTGCCACCAGTGATCCCGGGACTAGCGGCAATGAGCAGTTCTTC
TRBV6-2/TRBV6-3,few,TRBJ2-7,NA,CASSYSPRRSSYEQYF,TGTGCCAGCAGTTACTCTCCGAGGCGCAGCTCCTACGAGCAGTACTTC
TRBV7-2,NA,TRBJ2-3,NA,CASSGAVTSTDTQYF,TGTGCCAGCAGCGGAGCGGTAACTAGCACAGATACGCAGTATTTT
TRBV7-8,many,TRBJ2-1,NA,CASRSGTRPHNEQFF,TGTGCCAGCAGATCCGGGACCCGACCCCACAATGAGCAGTTCTTC
TRBV7-9,few,TRBJ1-4,NA,CASTPGGLGEKLFF,TGTGCCAGCACCCCTGGGGGGCTAGGTGAAAAACTGTTTTTT
TRBV20-1,many,TRBJ1-1,NA,CSARGGGTVNTEAFF,TGCAGTGCTAGAGGCGGAGGGACGGTGAACACTGAAGCTTTCTTT
TRBV7-8,many,TRBJ2-3,NA,CASSLVGSASTDTQYF,TGTGCCAGCAGCTTAGTTGGGTCGGCGAGCACAGATACGCAGTATTTT
TRBV29-1,NA,TRBJ2-1,TRBD2,CSVWTSGRQSRGGEQFF,TGCAGCGTTTGGACTAGCGGGAGACAAAGCAGGGGGGGGGAGCAGTTCTTC
TRBV7-9,NA,TRBJ2-3,NA,CASSEAQGKDEDTQYF,TGTGCCAGCAGCGAGGCCCAGGGTAAAGATGAAGATACGCAGTATTTT
TRBV4-2,many,TRBJ2-1,NA,CASSPSYNEQFF,TGTGCCAGCAGTCCATCCTACAATGAGCAGTTCTTC
TRBV7-2,NA,TRBJ2-5,NA,CASSVGREETQYF,TGTGCCAGCAGCGTGGGCAGGGAAGAGACCCAGTACTTC
TRBV5-1,many,TRBJ2-6,NA,CASSLEPSGANVLTF,TGCGCCAGCAGCTTGGAGCCCTCTGGGGCCAACGTCCTGACTTTC
TRBV15,NA,TRBJ2-7,TRBD2,CATSETSGSYEQYF,TGTGCCACCAGCGAGACTAGCGGGAGTTACGAGCAGTACTTC
TRBV5-1,NA,TRBJ2-1,NA,CANSLGPVGALFHNEQFF,TGCGCCAACAGCTTGGGGCCCGTGGGGGCCTTATTCCACAATGAGCAGTTCTTC
TRBV29-1,many,TRBJ1-5,NA,CSVRGSNQPQHF,TGCAGCGTTCGGGGTAGCAATCAGCCCCAGCATTTT
TRBV7-2,NA,TRBJ2-7,NA,CASRFQGRPYF,TGTGCCAGCAGGTTCCAGGGACGGCCGTACTTC
TRBV9,NA,TRBJ2-7,NA,CASSPIGGIPLEQYF,TGTGCCAGCAGCCCCATAGGGGGGATTCCCCTCGAGCAGTACTTC
TRBV20-1,NA,TRBJ1-3,NA,CSARAEGVGNTIYF,TGCAGTGCTAGAGCGGAAGGGGTTGGAAACACCATATATTTT
TRBV9,many,TRBJ2-2,NA,CASSRQQNTGELFF,TGTGCCAGCAGCAGACAGCAAAACACCGGGGAGCTGTTTTTT